The source of this T cell receptor beta chain is a study of shared clonotypes between healthy human individuals. The V and J ends lost 4 bases and 7 bases, in that order; junction bases with no gene match: 7. Germline V gives CDR1 SGHVS, CDR2 FQNEAQ. The CDR3 extends over 14 amino acids. Produced via immunoSEQ multiplex PCR; TCRdb's table is partial and in-frame only. The sample holds 1.4 million to 1.5 million clones, roughly 96% seen once. On this clone: The antigen is not known.

Broader study findings: It was only blood that was sampled, and tissue repertoires likely differ.

The TCR was taken from a man aged 30-40 years in good health. Sample: naive CD4+ T cells sorted from blood. Specified subset: CD45RA+ positively selected. The chain recombines TRBV7-8 with TRBJ1-2; 9 bases match TRBD1. The CDR3 DNA sequence: TGTGCCAGCAGCTCCGGACAGGGGAAAGGTGGCTACACCTTC. Protein sequence: CASSSGQGKGGYTF.